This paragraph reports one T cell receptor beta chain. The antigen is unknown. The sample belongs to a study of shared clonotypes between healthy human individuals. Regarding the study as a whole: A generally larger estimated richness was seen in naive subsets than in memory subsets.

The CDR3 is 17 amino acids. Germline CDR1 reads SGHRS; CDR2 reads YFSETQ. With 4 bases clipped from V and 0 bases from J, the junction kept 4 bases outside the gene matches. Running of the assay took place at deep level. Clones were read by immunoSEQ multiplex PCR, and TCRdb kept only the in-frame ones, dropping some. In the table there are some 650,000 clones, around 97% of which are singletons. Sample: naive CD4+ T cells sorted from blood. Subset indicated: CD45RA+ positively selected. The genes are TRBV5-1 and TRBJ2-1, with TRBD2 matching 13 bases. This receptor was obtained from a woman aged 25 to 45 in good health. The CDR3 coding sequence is TGCGCCAGCAGCCGGGGACTAGCGGGGTACTCCTACAATGAGCAGTTCTTC. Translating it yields CASSRGLAGYSYNEQFF.